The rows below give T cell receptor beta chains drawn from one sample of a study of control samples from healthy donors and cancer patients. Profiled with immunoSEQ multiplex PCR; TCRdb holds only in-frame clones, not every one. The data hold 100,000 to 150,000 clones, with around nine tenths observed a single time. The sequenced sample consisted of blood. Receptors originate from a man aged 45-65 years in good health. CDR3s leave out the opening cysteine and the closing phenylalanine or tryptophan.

cdr3_aa: ASSLVIQKQF
j_call: TRBJ2-1
v_call: TRBV11-2

cdr3_aa: ASTKDPGQTYEQY
j_call: TRBJ2-7
v_call: TRBV5-8

cdr3_aa: ASSTRARADTQY
j_call: TRBJ2-3
v_call: TRBV11-3

cdr3_aa: ASSQRDRGEAF
j_call: TRBJ1-1
v_call: TRBV6-5

cdr3_aa: ASSLARGNQPQH
j_call: TRBJ1-5
v_call: TRBV7-8

cdr3_aa: ASSPGTGELF
j_call: TRBJ2-2
v_call: TRBV18

cdr3_aa: ASSLGGPYEQY
j_call: TRBJ2-7
v_call: TRBV5-4

cdr3_aa: ASSPLAGVAYEQY
j_call: TRBJ2-7
v_call: TRBV11-1

cdr3_aa: ASSLGSGGNQPQH
j_call: TRBJ1-5
v_call: TRBV7-6

cdr3_aa: ASPHLDLQETQY
j_call: TRBJ2-5
v_call: TRBV27

cdr3_aa: ASSQVSPGEQY
j_call: TRBJ2-7
v_call: TRBV3-1/TRBV3-2

cdr3_aa: ASSTRLAGGPIYNEQF
j_call: TRBJ2-1
v_call: TRBV21-1

cdr3_aa: SVERLAGGIGGEQY
j_call: TRBJ2-7
v_call: TRBV29-1

cdr3_aa: ATSRGGGSYEQY
j_call: TRBJ2-7
v_call: TRBV15

cdr3_aa: ASSRRQASSYEQY
j_call: TRBJ2-7
v_call: TRBV11-2

cdr3_aa: ASSTGDGYTEAF
j_call: TRBJ1-1
v_call: TRBV5-1